Described below is a single T cell receptor (beta chain) sequence and its context. Its antigen is still unknown. The data derive from a study of graft-versus-host responses after intestinal transplantation. On the study more broadly: Every one of the recipients received anti-thymocyte globulin induction and afterwards took tacrolimus and steroids for around 3 years.

This CDR3 is built from 15 residues. The germline CDR1 and CDR2 sequences are ENHRY and SYGVKD. V dropped 0 bases and J dropped 4 bases, with 13 bases sitting between them. Generated by immunoSEQ multiplex PCR, the TCRdb table keeps only in-frame clones and is missing some. Here the sample spans about 120,000 clones, 90% being singletons. The sequence was collected from a human donor who received an intestinal transplant. The chain recombines TRBV10-3 with TRBJ2-7; D is possibly TRBD2 (6 bases). The material sequenced was unstimulated CD4+ T cells sorted from spleen or lymph node cells, taken before intestinal transplant. As DNA, the CDR3 is TGTGCCATCAGTGAGTCGGGGGACTCCGGGTACGAGCAGTACTTC. Translation: CAISESGDSGYEQYF.